Following are 25 T cell receptor beta chains from one sample sequenced in a study of identical twins. Using its own MiXCR run on the 5' RACE reads, TCRdb lists one record per CDR3 protein. The sample holds some 1,700,000 distinct CDR3 sequences, 25% to 35% seen once. Material for sequencing was cord blood. These receptors all come from a newborn girl in good health.

The V gene is TRBV5-1, the J gene TRBJ1-1, with 8 bases that match TRBD1. Per germline, CDR1 SGHRS and CDR2 YFSETQ. This CDR3 comprises 14 residues. J gave up 5 bases and V 4 bases, and 7 bases lay outside the gene matches. DNA of the CDR3: TGCGCCAGCAGCGCCGACAGGGGATGGACTGAAGCTTTCTTT. Translation: CASSADRGWTEAFF. Looking up the rest from reference TRBV5-1 and TRBJ1-1 gives the full variable domain: KAGVTQTPRYLIKTRGQQVTLSCSPISGHRSVSWYQQTPGQGLQFLFEYFSETQRNKGNFPGRFSGRQFSNSRSEMNVSTLELGDSALYLCASSADRGWTEAFFGQGTRLTVV.

The genes are TRBV11-3 and TRBJ2-3; D is unclear. The CDR3 sequence is 14 residues long. Trimming left V 5 bases short and J 2 bases short, with 11 bases between. Germline lookup yields CDR1 SGHNT and CDR2 YENEEA. This chain's CDR3 is CASSLATDTDTQYF. The CDR3 DNA reads as TGTGCCAGCAGCCTCGCGACGGACACAGATACGCAGTATTTT. Filled out from reference TRBV11-3 and TRBJ2-3, the complete variable domain reads EAGVVQSPRYKIIEKKQPVAFWCNPISGHNTLYWYLQNLGQGPELLIRYENEEAVDDSQLPKDRFSAERLKGVDSTLKIQPAELGDSAVYLCASSLATDTDTQYFGPGTRLTVL.

This clonotype was detected a few times. The gene calls are TRBV2 and TRBJ1-2; maybe TRBD1 (5 bases). The CDR3 has 13 residues. Germline CDR1 is SNHLY and CDR2 is FYNNEI. With 0 bases removed from V and 8 bases from J, the gap between germline ends came to 10 bases. The CDR3 is CASSEAVGGGYTF. CDR3 nucleotide sequence: TGTGCCAGCAGTGAAGCAGTGGGGGGGGGCTACACCTTC.

This sequence joins TRBV9 and TRBJ1-3, with D perhaps TRBD1 (6 bases). Germline lookup yields CDR1 SGDLS and CDR2 YYNGEE. V lost 3 bases to trimming and J lost 2 bases, with 12 bases between them. The CDR3 is 15 amino acids. CDR3 region: CASSGLGTTGNTIYF. The CDR3 DNA sequence: TGTGCCAGCAGCGGACTCGGGACAACTGGAAACACCATATATTTT.

The chain carries TRBV7-9 and TRBJ2-7; either TRBD1 or TRBD2 may supply D (5 bases each). From germline, CDR1 is SEHNR and CDR2 FQNEAQ (reference sequence). Trimming removed 5 bases at V and 3 bases at J, with 14 bases between. The CDR3 covers 14 residues. The DNA for the CDR3 is TGTGCCAGCAGCCCGGGACCCGTTGTCTACGAGCAGTACTTC. This encodes CASSPGPVVYEQYF.

V usage is TRBV4-2 and J usage is TRBJ2-3; D unresolved. CDR3 length: 15 amino acids. From germline, CDR1 is LGHNA and CDR2 YNFKEQ. Trimming cost V 4 bases and J 2 bases, with 13 bases left between them. The CDR3 bases are TGTGCCAGCAGCCCCGACCGACTGTTCACAGATACGCAGTATTTT. It specifies CASSPDRLFTDTQYF.

This chain uses TRBV5-5 with TRBJ2-1, with D perhaps assigned TRBD1 or TRBD2 (6 bases each). Deletions cut 5 bases from V and 4 bases from J, with 19 bases between. CDR3 length: 16 residues. The germline V gene has CDR1 SGHKS and CDR2 YYEKEE (reference sequence). The CDR3 sequence: CASRPVTGADYNEQFF. In DNA form, the CDR3 reads TGTGCCAGCAGACCTGTAACGGGGGCCGATTACAATGAGCAGTTCTTC.

The chain has TRBV6-4 and TRBJ2-1; the D is unclear. This CDR3 comprises 15 residues. Germline loops: CDR1 MRHNA, CDR2 SNTAGT. The germline V and J ends were trimmed by 5 bases and 0 bases, with 11 bases remaining between them. For the CDR3, the DNA is TGTGCCAGCAGTAGGCTAGGAGACTCCTACAATGAGCAGTTCTTC. Amino acid sequence: CASSRLGDSYNEQFF.

This clonotype has just a few counts. This chain uses TRBV12-3 or TRBV12-4 with TRBJ1-6; no clear D. The CDR3 runs 17 residues. V was shortened by 5 bases and J by 0 bases, with 14 bases between the two germline ends. CDR3 coding DNA: TGTGCCAGCAGTGCGTTGGGTCCGAGCTCCTATAATTCACCCCTCCACTTT. Its protein is CASSALGPSSYNSPLHF.

The chain uses TRBV12-3 or TRBV12-4 and TRBJ2-5, with D possibly matching TRBD2 (5 bases). TRBJ2-7 explains the end of the DNA better; the J call may be wrong. The CDR3 has 11 amino acids. The CDR3 region has the DNA TGTGCCAGCGCACTAGTAAGCGAGCAGTACTTC. Its translation is CASALVSEQYF.

This clonotype was counted between two and nine times. The CDR3 region has the DNA TGTGCCAGCAGCTTGGTTTCGGCAGGGTTCTACGAGCAGTACTTC. It yields the protein CASSLVSAGFYEQYF. The V and J genes are TRBV5-6 and TRBJ2-7; weak D call: TRBD1 (5 bases). CDR3 length equals 15 residues. The V end lost 0 bases, the J end lost 3 bases, and 13 bases lay between the germline ends. Germline V gene data show CDR1 as SGHDT and CDR2 as YYEEEE. The entire variable domain, with the rest obtained from reference TRBV5-6 and TRBJ2-7, is as follows: DAGVTQSPTHLIKTRGQQVTLRCSPKSGHDTVSWYQQALGQGPQFIFQYYEEEERQRGNFPDRFSGHQFPNYSSELNVNALLLGDSALYLCASSLVSAGFYEQYFGPGTRLTVT.

The V gene is TRBV20-1, the J gene TRBJ2-3; 16 bases are shared with TRBD2. Germline lookup yields CDR1 DFQATT and CDR2 SNEGSKA (reference sequence). With 4 bases clipped from V and 2 bases from J, the junction kept 15 bases outside the gene matches. The CDR3 loop spans 20 amino acids. CDR3 bases: TGCAGTGCTACTATTGGATATCCGGGACTAGCGGGAGGGTTCACAGATACGCAGTATTTT. The encoded protein is CSATIGYPGLAGGFTDTQYF.

Notes on this clonotype: Given a much more abundant clone one base away, this may be a read error. The chain has TRBV7-9 and TRBJ2-4; no definite D call. Trimming removed 1 base at V and 1 base at J, with 14 bases between. Germline V lookup: CDR1 SEHNR, CDR2 FQNEAQ (reference sequence). The CDR3 is 17 residues long. CDR3 in amino acids: CASSLGGGLLAKNIQYF. CDR3 nucleotide sequence: TGTGCCAGCAGCTTAGGGGGTGGCCTCTTGGCCAAAAACATTCAGTACTTC.

The chain carries TRBV20-1 and TRBJ2-7; TRBD1 agrees at 8 bases. The V gene end was trimmed by 0 bases and the J gene end by 4 bases; junction bases not matched to a gene: 11. CDR3 length: 16 amino acids. Germline CDR1 and CDR2: DFQATT and SNEGSKA (reference sequence). The CDR3 nucleotides are TGCAGTGCTAGAGAACCCACAGGGGGTCGGCCTTACGAGCAGTACTTC. It encodes CSAREPTGGRPYEQYF.

V usage is TRBV20-1 and J usage is TRBJ1-4; D unclear. This CDR3 is built from 13 residues. Germline V gene data show CDR1 as DFQATT and CDR2 as SNEGSKA (reference sequence). The V and J ends lost 5 bases and 0 bases respectively, with 7 bases between them. The CDR3 DNA reads TGCAGTGCTCCCGGGACAACTAATGAAAAACTGTTTTTT. Translated, it gives CSAPGTTNEKLFF.

This rearrangement joins TRBV11-2 to TRBJ1-2; D may be TRBD1 (5 bases). V lost 3 bases to trimming and J lost 4 bases, with 15 bases between them. The germline V gene encodes CDR1 SGHAT and CDR2 FQNNGV. The CDR3 consists of 15 residues. The CDR3, as DNA: TGTGCCAGCAGCTTGACGTACCTGGGGGGCTATGGCTACACCTTC. This codes for CASSLTYLGGYGYTF.

The V call is TRBV11-1, the J call TRBJ2-2; TRBD2 matches 14 bases. The CDR3 runs to 18 residues. V lost 8 bases to trimming and J lost 2 bases; unmatched junction nucleotides: 10. CDR1 and CDR2 from the germline V gene are SGHAT and FQDESV (reference sequence). CDR3 DNA sequence: TGTGCCAGCTTCCCCGGGACTAGCGGGGGCTCAAACACCGGGGAGCTGTTTTTT. As protein: CASFPGTSGGSNTGELFF.

This clonotype has just a few counts. The chain has TRBV2 and TRBJ2-4; D is ambiguous. The CDR3 length is 11 residues. Between the trimmed V and J ends, which lost 6 bases and 13 bases, there was a span of 13 bases. Germline V gene sequence: CDR1 SNHLY, CDR2 FYNNEI. The chain's CDR3 is CASRNRMEQYF. The CDR3, as DNA: TGTGCCAGCAGGAATCGTATGGAGCAGTACTTC.

This clonotype was seen repeatedly, ten times or more. The genes are TRBV12-3 or TRBV12-4 and TRBJ1-2, with TRBD1 identical over 7 bases. The V gene end was trimmed by 2 bases and the J gene end by 9 bases; junction bases not matched to a gene: 9. This CDR3 contains 14 residues. The CDR3 reads CASSLRGRINSYTF. DNA for the CDR3: TGTGCCAGCAGTTTAAGGGGGCGAATAAATAGCTACACCTTC.

The rearrangement uses TRBV9 and TRBJ2-1, with a tentative D call TRBD1 (6 bases). Trimming removed 0 bases from V and 3 bases from J, with 16 bases in between. The CDR3 consists of 17 residues. CDR1 and CDR2 (germline): SGDLS, YYNGEE. The CDR3 DNA sequence: TGTGCCAGCAGCGTAGGTACGAGGGGGTCCCTCTACAATGAGCAGTTCTTC. Amino acid sequence: CASSVGTRGSLYNEQFF.

This rearrangement joins TRBV20-1 to TRBJ1-1, with a weak D call TRBD1 (6 bases). The CDR3 runs 14 residues. Germline V CDR1 and CDR2: DFQATT, SNEGSKA (reference sequence). Trimming shortened V by 3 bases and J by 0 bases, and 11 bases separated the two germline ends. This CDR3 is CSASWGGVNTEAFF. CDR3 nucleotide sequence: TGCAGTGCTAGTTGGGGGGGCGTGAACACTGAAGCTTTCTTT.

The V and J genes are TRBV2 and TRBJ2-1; 8 bases agree with TRBD1. The CDR3 has 12 residues. Germline CDR1 and CDR2: SNHLY and FYNNEI. V trimming: 10 bases; J trimming: 7 bases; junction bases outside the gene matches: 6. The CDR3 here is CAKGQGGNEQFF. CDR3 coding DNA: TGTGCCAAAGGACAGGGTGGAAATGAGCAGTTCTTC.

The chain uses TRBV6-5 and TRBJ1-1, with D hard to call. The CDR3 is made up of 14 amino acids. Germline CDR1 and CDR2: MNHEY and SVGAGI. Trimming removed 2 bases at V and 11 bases at J, with 18 bases between. The CDR3 loop reads CASSYDDSRPVAFF. The CDR3 bases are TGTGCCAGCAGTTACGATGATTCTCGTCCGGTGGCTTTCTTT.

The J gene is TRBJ2-2, the V gene TRBV5-1; no firm D call. V lost 4 bases to trimming and J lost 6 bases, with 10 bases between them. Germline CDR1 SGHRS, CDR2 YFSETQ. There are 13 residues in the CDR3. The CDR3 reads CASSLRAAGELFF. The CDR3 DNA reads as TGCGCCAGCAGCCTACGAGCTGCCGGGGAGCTGTTTTTT.

The chain carries TRBV25-1 and TRBJ1-1; 10 positions match TRBD1. Trimming took 4 bases from V and 7 from J; bases not matched to a gene: 9. CDR1 and CDR2 (germline): MGHDK, SYGVNS. CDR3 length: 15 amino acids. The CDR3 here is CASSAPRTGGVEAFF. In DNA, the CDR3 is TGTGCCAGCAGTGCCCCCCGGACAGGGGGAGTTGAAGCTTTCTTT.